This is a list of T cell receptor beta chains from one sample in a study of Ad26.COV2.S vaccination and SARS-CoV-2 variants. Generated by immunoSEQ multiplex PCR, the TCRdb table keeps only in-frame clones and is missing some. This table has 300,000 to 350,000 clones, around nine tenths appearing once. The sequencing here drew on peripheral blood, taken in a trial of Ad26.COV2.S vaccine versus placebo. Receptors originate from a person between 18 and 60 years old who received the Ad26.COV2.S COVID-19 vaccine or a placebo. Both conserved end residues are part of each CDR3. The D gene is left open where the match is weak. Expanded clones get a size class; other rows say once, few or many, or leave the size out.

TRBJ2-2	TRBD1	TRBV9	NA	TGTGCCAGCAGCCGGACAGGGGCCTCCACCGGGGAGCTGTTTTTT	CASSRTGASTGELFF
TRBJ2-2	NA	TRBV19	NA	TGTGCCAGTAGTAATTGGTTTACGAACACCGGGGAGCTGTTTTTT	CASSNWFTNTGELFF
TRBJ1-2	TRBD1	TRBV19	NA	TGTGCCAGTAGTTTGACTGGACAGGGCTTCCTCTATGGCTACACCTTC	CASSLTGQGFLYGYTF
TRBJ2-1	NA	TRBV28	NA	TGTGCCACCAAGGGGAATGAGCAGTTCTTC	CATKGNEQFF
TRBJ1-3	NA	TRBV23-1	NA	TGCGCCAGCAGACCTACAGGGCACTCTGGAAACACCATATATTTT	CASRPTGHSGNTIYF
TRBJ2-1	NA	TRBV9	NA	TGTGCCAGCAGCGCCAGCTCCTACAATGAGCAGTTCTTC	CASSASSYNEQFF
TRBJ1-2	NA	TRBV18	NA	TGTGCCAGCTCAGATGCTTCCCAGATCTACACCTTC	CASSDASQIYTF
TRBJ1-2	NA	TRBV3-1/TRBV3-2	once	TGTGCCAGCAGCCTCCCTTATAAGGGTGGCTACACCTTC	CASSLPYKGGYTF
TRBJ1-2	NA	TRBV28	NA	TGTGCCAGCAGGTTAGACGTGGCGGCGCGAGGCTACACCTTC	CASRLDVAARGYTF
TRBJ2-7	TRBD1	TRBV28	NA	TGTGCCAGCATACCGGGACAGGGGCCTTACGAGCAGTACTTC	CASIPGQGPYEQYF
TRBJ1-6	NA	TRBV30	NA	TGTGCCTGGAGTACCCTAAGGGGAAGCCATAATTCACCCCTCCACTTT	CAWSTLRGSHNSPLHF
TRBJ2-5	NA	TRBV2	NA	TGTGCCAGCAGTGGTTGGCTGCTGGGAGAGACCCAGTACTTC	CASSGWLLGETQYF
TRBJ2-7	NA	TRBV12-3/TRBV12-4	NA	TGTGCCAGCAGCCAGGGCCAAACCTACGAGCAGTACTTC	CASSQGQTYEQYF
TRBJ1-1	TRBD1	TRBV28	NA	TGTGCCAGCAGCCCCCCCCAGGGGGGGGGTACTGAAGCTTTCTTT	CASSPPQGGGTEAFF
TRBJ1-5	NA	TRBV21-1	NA	TGTGCCAGCAGCAAAGCGCGGGCAGGGAGTGTGATTTGCAATCAGCCCCAGCATTTT	CASSKARAGSVICNQPQHF
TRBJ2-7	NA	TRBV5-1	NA	TGCGCCAGCAGCGGCGGGGTTTACGAGCAGTACTTC	CASSGGVYEQYF
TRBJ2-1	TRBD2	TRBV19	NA	TGTGCCAGTAGTATAACCGGGAGGTACAATGAGCAGTTCTTC	CASSITGRYNEQFF
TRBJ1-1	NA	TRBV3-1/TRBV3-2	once	TGTGCCAGCAGCCTTTCAGCTAGCGGACGGCCGAACACTGAAGCTTTCTTT	CASSLSASGRPNTEAFF
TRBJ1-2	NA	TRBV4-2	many	TGTGCCAGCAGCCAAGAGGTTAGATTAGAGGGGTTGGATGGCTACACCTTC	CASSQEVRLEGLDGYTF
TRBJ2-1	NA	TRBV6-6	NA	TGTGCCAGCAGTTACGGTTGGGGTCAGGACAATGAGCAGTTCTTC	CASSYGWGQDNEQFF